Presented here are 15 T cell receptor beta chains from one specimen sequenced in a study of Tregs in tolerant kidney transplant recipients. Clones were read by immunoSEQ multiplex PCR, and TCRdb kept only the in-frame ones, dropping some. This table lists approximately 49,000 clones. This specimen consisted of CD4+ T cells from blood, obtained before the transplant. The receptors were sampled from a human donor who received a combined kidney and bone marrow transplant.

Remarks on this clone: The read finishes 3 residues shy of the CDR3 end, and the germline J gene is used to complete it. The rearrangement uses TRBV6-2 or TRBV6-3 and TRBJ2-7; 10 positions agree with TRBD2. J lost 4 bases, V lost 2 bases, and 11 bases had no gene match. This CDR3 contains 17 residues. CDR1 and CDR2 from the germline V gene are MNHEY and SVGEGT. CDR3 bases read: TGTGCCAGCAGTTACGCCATCGGGGAGCGGGAGGGTTACGAG. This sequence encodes CASSYAIGEREGYE. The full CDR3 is CASSYAIGEREGYEQYF.

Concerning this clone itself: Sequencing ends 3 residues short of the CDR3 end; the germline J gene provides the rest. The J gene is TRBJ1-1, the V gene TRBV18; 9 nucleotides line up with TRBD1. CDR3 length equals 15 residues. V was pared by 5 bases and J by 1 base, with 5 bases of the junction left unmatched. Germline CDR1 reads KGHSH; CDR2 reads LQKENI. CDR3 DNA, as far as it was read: TGTGCCAGCTCAAAATCGGGACAGGGGAACACTGAA. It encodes CASSKSGQGNTE. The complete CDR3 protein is CASSKSGQGNTEAFF.

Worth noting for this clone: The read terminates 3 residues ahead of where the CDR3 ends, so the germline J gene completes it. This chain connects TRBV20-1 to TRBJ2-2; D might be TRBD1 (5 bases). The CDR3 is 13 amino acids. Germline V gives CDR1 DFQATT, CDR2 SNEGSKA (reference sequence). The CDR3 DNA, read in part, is TGCAGCGGCCTGGGGCAGCACACCGGGGAG. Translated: CSGLGQHTGE. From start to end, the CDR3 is CSGLGQHTGELFF.

The CDR3: CSAGGTSGWSTDTQYF. The CDR3 bases that were read are TGCAGTGCTGGCGGGACTAGCGGATGGAGCACAGATACG. The chain employs TRBV20-1 and TRBJ2-3; TRBD2 matches at 11 bases. The read finishes 3 residues shy of the CDR3 end, and the germline J gene is used to complete it. Germline V gene lookup returns CDR1 DFQATT and CDR2 SNEGSKA (reference sequence). The CDR3 is 16 residues long. The ends lost 5 bases at V and 0 bases at J; junction bases unmatched: 7.

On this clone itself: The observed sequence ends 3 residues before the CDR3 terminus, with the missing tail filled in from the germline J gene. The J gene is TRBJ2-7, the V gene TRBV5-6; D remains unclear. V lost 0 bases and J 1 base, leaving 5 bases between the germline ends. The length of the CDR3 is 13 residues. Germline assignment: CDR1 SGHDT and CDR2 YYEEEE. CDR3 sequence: CASSLGRSYEQYF. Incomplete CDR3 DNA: TGTGCCAGCAGCTTGGGCCGGTCCTACGAG.

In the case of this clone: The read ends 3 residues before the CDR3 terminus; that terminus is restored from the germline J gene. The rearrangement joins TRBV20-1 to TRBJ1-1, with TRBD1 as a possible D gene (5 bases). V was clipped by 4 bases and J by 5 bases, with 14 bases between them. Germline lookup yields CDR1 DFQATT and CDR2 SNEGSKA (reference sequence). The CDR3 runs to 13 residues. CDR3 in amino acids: CSAKTGHITEAFF. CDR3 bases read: TGCAGTGCTAAAACCGGACATATTACTGAA.

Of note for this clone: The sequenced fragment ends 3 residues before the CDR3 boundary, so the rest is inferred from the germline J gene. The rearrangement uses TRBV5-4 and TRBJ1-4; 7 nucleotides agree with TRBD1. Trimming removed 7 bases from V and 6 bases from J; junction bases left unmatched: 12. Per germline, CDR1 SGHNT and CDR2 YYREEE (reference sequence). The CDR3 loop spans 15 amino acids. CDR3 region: CASSSSEGAHEKLFF. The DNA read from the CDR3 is TGTGCCAGCTCCTCATCCGAGGGGGCGCATGAAAAA.

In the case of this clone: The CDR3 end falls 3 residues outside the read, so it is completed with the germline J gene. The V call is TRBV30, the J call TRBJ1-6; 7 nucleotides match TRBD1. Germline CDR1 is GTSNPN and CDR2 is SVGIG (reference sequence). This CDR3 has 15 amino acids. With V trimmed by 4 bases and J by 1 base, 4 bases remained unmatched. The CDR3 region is CAWIPGGSYNSPLHF. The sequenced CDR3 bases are TGTGCCTGGATCCCAGGGGGGTCCTATAATTCACCC.

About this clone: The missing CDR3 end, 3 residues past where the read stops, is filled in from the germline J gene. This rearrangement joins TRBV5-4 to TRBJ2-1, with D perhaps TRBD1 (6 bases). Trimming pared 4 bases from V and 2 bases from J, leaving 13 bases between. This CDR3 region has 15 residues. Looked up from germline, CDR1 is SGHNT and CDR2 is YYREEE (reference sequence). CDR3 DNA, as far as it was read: TGTGCCAGCAGCCCTGGTGGACAGACCTACAATGAG. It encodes CASSPGGQTYNE. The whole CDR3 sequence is CASSPGGQTYNEQFF.

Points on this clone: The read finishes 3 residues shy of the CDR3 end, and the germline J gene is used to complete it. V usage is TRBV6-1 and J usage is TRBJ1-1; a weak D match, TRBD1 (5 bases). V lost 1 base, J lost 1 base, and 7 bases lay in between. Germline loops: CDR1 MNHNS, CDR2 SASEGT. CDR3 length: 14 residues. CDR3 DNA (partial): TGTGCCAGCAGTGAAGGAGGGGAGAACACTGAA. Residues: CASSEGGENTE. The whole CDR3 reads CASSEGGENTEAFF.

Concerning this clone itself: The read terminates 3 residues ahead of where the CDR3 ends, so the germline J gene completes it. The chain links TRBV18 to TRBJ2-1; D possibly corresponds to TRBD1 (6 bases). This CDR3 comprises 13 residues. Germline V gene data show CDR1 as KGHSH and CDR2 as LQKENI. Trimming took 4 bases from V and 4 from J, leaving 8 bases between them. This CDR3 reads CASSQTGYNEQFF. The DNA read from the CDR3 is TGTGCCAGCTCACAAACAGGGTACAATGAG.

This CDR3 reads CSAIPRGNQPQHF. The CDR3 DNA, read in part, is TGCAGTGCTATCCCCAGGGGCAATCAGCCC. This chain joins TRBV20-1 and TRBJ1-5, with a weak D call TRBD1 (5 bases). The sequence runs out 3 residues before the end of the CDR3; the remainder is reconstructed from the germline J gene. V lost 4 bases and J 2 bases, leaving 9 bases between the germline ends. This CDR3 spans 13 amino acids. Germline V gene lookup returns CDR1 DFQATT and CDR2 SNEGSKA (reference sequence).

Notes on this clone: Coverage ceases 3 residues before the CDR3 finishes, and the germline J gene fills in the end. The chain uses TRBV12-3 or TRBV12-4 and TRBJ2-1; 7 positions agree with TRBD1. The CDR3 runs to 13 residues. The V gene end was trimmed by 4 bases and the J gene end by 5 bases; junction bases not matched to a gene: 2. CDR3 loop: CASSWGTDNEQFF. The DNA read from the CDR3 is TGTGCCAGCAGTTGGGGGACAGACAATGAG.

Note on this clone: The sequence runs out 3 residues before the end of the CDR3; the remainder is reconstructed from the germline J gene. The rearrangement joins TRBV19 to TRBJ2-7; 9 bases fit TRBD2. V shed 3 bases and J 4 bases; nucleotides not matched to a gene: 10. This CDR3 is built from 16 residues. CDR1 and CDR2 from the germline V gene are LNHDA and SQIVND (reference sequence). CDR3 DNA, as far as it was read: TGTGCCAGTAGTATCTCCCTAGCGGGACCCCTTTACGAG. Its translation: CASSISLAGPLYE. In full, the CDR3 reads CASSISLAGPLYEQYF.

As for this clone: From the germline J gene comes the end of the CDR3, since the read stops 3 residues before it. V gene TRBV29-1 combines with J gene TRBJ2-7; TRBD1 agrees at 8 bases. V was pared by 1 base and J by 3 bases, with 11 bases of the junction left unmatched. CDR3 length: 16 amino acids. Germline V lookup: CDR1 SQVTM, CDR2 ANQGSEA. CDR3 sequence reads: CSVEGLSGRGLYEQYF. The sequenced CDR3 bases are TGCAGCGTTGAAGGGCTCAGCGGCAGGGGGCTCTACGAG.